The 7 T cell receptor beta chains below come from one sample, sequenced in a study of regulatory T cells in long-lasting Graves disease. Arm-PCR of CDR3 regions with iRepertoire HTBI primers generated TCR beta libraries. MiXCR, run by TCRdb on the multiplex PCR reads, gives a single entry per CDR3 protein. The sample consists of 350,000 to 500,000 distinct CDR3 sequences, 16% of them appearing once. The time point is: newly diagnosed GD, antithyroid drugs for less than 3 months. PBMCs provided the RNA from which the TCR library was made. This sample was shared with a second study, whose subject was T cells in Graves' hyperthyroidism and ophthalmopathy.

The sequencing used peripheral blood mononuclear cells (PBMCs), collected at new diagnosis, from a patient treated with antithyroid drugs. These receptors were collected from a young woman with Graves disease.

The gene calls are TRBV6-1 and TRBJ1-5; 9 bases map to TRBD1. The length of the CDR3 is 19 residues. V lost 5 bases, J lost 0 bases, and 14 bases stayed unmatched. Per germline, CDR1 MNHNS and CDR2 SASEGT. CDR3: CASSRRAGTGKNSNQPQHF. The CDR3 DNA is TGTGCCAGCAGTCGACGTGCCGGGACAGGGAAGAATAGCAATCAGCCCCAGCATTTT.

This clonotype was seen ten or more times. V is TRBV7-8 and J is TRBJ2-7, with 7 bases aligning to TRBD1. The CDR3 length is 16 residues. Germline loops: CDR1 SGHVS, CDR2 FQNEAQ. The trim removed 6 bases at V and 3 bases at J, leaving 14 bases unmatched. The CDR3 loop is CASSSEVGTASYEQYF. The CDR3 coding sequence is TGTGCCAGCAGTTCTGAGGTTGGGACAGCCAGCTACGAGCAGTACTTC.

This chain links TRBV27 with TRBJ2-2; D ambiguous. V lost 7 bases and J 1 base, leaving 10 bases between the germline ends. This CDR3 is 14 amino acids long. Germline loops: CDR1 MNHEY, CDR2 SMNVEV (reference sequence). CDR3 amino acids: CASTQRQNTGELFF. DNA for the CDR3: TGTGCCAGCACCCAAAGACAGAACACCGGGGAGCTGTTTTTT.

This clonotype was recorded at least ten times. V is TRBV5-8 and J is TRBJ2-3; 13 nucleotides match TRBD2. CDR3 size: 17 residues. The V segment lost 6 bases and the J segment 3 bases; nucleotides outside the gene matches: 10. CDR1 and CDR2 (germline): SGHTS, YDEGEE. CDR3 DNA: TGTGCCAGCACCAAGGGACTAGCGGGATCGGGTACAGATACGCAGTATTTT. Translating gives CASTKGLAGSGTDTQYF.

This clonotype showed up many times. V and J are TRBV29-1 and TRBJ2-1, with a tentative D call TRBD2 (5 bases). CDR1 and CDR2 (germline): SQVTM, ANQGSEA. This CDR3 is 14 amino acids long. V was clipped by 2 bases and J by 6 bases, with 14 bases between them. CDR3 in amino acids: CSVESPSSSNEQFF. The DNA for the CDR3 is TGCAGCGTTGAAAGCCCTAGCTCCAGCAATGAGCAGTTCTTC.

In this sample, this clonotype turned up many times. The junction departs from germline at one end; a sequencing error may be responsible. This sequence joins TRBV20-1 and TRBJ2-3; either TRBD1 or TRBD2 may fit D (6 bases each). This CDR3 comprises 14 residues. Germline CDR1 is DFQATT and CDR2 is SNEGSKA (reference sequence). The CDR3 nucleotides are TGCAGTGCTAGCGGGCCAGGGGAGGCCGGGAGTGTGATTTTT. Translated: CSASGPGEAGSVIF.

This rearrangement joins TRBV28 to TRBJ2-6; TRBD1 matches 7 bases. The CDR3 consists of 16 residues. Trimming removed 4 bases from V and 5 bases from J; junction bases left unmatched: 8. The germline V gene encodes CDR1 MDHEN and CDR2 SYDVKM. The CDR3 loop is CASSSQARGRANVLTF. CDR3 sequence (DNA): TGTGCCAGCAGTTCTCAAGCCAGGGGGAGGGCCAACGTCCTGACTTTC.